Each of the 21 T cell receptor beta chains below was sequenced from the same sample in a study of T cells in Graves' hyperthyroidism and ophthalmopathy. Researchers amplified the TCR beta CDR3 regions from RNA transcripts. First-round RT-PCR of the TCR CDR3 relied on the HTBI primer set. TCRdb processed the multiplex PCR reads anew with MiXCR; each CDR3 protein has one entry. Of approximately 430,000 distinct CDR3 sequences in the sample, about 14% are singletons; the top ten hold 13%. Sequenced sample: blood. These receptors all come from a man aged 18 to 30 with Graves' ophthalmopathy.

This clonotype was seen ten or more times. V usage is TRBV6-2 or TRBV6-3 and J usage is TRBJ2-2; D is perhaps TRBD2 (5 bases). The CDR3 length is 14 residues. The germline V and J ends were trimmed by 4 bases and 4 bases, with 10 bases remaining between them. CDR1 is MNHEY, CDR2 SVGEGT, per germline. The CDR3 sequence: CASSSGKPTGELFF. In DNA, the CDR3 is TGTGCCAGCAGTTCGGGGAAGCCCACCGGGGAGCTGTTTTTT.

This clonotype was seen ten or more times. The CDR3 here is CASSQAGWQETQYF. The CDR3 DNA follows: TGTGCCAGCAGCCAAGCGGGTTGGCAAGAGACCCAGTACTTC. The chain recombines TRBV3-1 with TRBJ2-5, with D uncertain. The CDR3 spans 14 residues. Trimming left V 1 base short and J 2 bases short, with 8 bases between. The germline gives CDR1 LGHDT, CDR2 YNNKEL (reference sequence).

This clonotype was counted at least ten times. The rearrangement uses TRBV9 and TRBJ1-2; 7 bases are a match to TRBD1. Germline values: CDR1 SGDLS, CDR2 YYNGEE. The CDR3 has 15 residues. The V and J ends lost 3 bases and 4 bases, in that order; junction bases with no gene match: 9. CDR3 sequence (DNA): TGTGCCAGCAGCGACACCGGGACAGCACTCTATGGCTACACCTTC. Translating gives CASSDTGTALYGYTF.

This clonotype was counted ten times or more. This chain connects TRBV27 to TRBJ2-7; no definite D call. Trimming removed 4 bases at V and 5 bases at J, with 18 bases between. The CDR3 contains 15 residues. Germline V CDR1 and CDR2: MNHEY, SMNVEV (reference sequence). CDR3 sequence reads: CASSSGQGGPDEQYF. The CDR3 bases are TGTGCCAGCAGTTCTGGTCAAGGCGGTCCGGACGAGCAGTACTTC.

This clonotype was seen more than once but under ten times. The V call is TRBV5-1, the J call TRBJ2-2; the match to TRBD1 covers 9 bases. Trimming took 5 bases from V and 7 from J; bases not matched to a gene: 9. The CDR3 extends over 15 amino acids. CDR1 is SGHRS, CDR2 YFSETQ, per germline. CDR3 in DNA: TGCGCCAGCAGGCCAACAGGGGGCGCGATCGGGGAGCTGTTTTTT. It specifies CASRPTGGAIGELFF.

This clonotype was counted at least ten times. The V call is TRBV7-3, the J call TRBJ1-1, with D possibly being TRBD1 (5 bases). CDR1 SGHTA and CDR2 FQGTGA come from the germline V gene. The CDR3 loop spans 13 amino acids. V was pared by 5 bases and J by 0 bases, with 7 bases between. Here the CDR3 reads CASSATVNTEAFF. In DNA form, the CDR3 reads TGTGCCAGCAGCGCGACAGTGAACACTGAAGCTTTCTTT.

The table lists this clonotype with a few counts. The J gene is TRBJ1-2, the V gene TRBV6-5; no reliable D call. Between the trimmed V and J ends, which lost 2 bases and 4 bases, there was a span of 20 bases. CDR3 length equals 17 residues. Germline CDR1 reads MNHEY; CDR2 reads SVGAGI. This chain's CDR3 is CASSYLLPLEGGYGYTF. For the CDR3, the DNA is TGTGCCAGCAGTTACCTCCTGCCCCTAGAAGGCGGCTATGGCTACACCTTC.

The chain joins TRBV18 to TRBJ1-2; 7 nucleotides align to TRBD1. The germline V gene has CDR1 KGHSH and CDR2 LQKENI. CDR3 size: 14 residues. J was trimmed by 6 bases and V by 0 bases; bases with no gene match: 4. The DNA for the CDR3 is TGTGCCAGCTCACCACCGATGACAGGGAATGGCTACACCTTC. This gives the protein CASSPPMTGNGYTF.

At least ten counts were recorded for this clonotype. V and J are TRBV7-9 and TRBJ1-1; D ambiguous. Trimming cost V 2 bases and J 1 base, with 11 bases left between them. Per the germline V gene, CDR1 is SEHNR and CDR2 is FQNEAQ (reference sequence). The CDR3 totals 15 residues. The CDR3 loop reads CASSLNDVRNTEAFF. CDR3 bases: TGTGCCAGCAGCTTAAACGACGTAAGGAACACTGAAGCTTTCTTT.

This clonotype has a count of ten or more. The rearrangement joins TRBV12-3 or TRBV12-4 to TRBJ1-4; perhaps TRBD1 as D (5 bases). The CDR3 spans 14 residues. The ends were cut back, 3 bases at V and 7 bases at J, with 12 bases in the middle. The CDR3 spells CASSFGQGGEKLFF. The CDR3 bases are TGTGCCAGCAGTTTCGGGCAGGGCGGTGAAAAACTGTTTTTT.

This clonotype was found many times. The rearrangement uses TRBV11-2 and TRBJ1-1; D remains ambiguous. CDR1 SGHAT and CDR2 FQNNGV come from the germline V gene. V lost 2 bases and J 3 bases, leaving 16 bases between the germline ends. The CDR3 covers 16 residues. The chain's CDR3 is CASSLFRGIKYTEAFF. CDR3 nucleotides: TGTGCCAGCAGCTTATTCCGAGGGATTAAGTACACTGAAGCTTTCTTT.

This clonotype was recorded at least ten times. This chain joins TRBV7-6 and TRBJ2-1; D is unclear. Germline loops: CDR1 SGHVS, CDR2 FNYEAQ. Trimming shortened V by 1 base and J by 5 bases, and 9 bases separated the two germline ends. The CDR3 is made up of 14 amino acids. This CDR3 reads CASSLVVTDNEQFF. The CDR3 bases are TGTGCCAGCAGCTTAGTGGTAACTGACAATGAGCAGTTCTTC.

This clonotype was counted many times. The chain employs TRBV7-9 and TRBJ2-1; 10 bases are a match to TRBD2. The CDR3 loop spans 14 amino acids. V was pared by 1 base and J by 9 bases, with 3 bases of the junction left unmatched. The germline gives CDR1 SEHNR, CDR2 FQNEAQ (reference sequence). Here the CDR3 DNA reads TGTGCCAGCAGCTTAGTGCTAGCGGGAGTTGAGCAGTTCTTC. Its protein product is CASSLVLAGVEQFF.

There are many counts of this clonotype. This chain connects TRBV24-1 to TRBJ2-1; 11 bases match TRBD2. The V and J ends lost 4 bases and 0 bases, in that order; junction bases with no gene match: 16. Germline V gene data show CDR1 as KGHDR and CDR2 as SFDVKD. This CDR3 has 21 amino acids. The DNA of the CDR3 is TGTGCCACCAGTGACCCTGGTCTAGCGGGGGGACTCAGTCGCTCCTACAATGAGCAGTTCTTC. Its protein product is CATSDPGLAGGLSRSYNEQFF.

The CDR3 loop is CASSLVPPAGSGTGELFF. CDR3 in DNA: TGTGCCAGCAGCTTAGTCCCCCCAGCCGGGTCCGGCACCGGGGAGCTGTTTTTT. This chain links TRBV7-9 with TRBJ2-2; no definite D call. Germline V gene sequence: CDR1 SEHNR, CDR2 FQNEAQ (reference sequence). V shed 1 base and J shed 4 bases, with 19 bases lying between them. The CDR3 sequence is 18 residues long.

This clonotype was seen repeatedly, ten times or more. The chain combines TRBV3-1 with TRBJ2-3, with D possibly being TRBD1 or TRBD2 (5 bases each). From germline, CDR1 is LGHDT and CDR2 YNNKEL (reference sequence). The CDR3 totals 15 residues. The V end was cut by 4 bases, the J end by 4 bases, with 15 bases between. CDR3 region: CASSPPGPVADTQYF. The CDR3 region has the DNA TGTGCCAGCAGCCCTCCGGGACCCGTGGCAGATACGCAGTATTTT.

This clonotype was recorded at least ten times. The CDR3 protein is CASSLGLSGANVLTF. In DNA, the CDR3 is TGTGCCAGCAGCTTAGGGCTCTCTGGGGCCAACGTCCTGACTTTC. The chain uses TRBV7-9 and TRBJ2-6; D is uncertain. From germline, CDR1 is SEHNR and CDR2 FQNEAQ (reference sequence). Between the trimmed V and J ends, which lost 1 base and 0 bases, there was a span of 4 bases. The CDR3 loop spans 15 amino acids.

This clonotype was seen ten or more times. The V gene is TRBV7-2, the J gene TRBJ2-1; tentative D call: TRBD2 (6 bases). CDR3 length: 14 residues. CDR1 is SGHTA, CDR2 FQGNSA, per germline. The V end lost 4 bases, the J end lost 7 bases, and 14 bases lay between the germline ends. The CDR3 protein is CASSSIGGNNEQFF. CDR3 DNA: TGTGCCAGCAGCTCTATCGGAGGGAATAATGAGCAGTTCTTC.

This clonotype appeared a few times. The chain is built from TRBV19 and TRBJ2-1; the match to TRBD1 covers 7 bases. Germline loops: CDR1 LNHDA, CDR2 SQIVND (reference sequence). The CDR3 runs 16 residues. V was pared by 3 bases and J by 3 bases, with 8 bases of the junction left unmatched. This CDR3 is CASSIGQDRFYNEQFF. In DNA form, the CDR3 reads TGTGCCAGTAGTATCGGCCAGGACAGGTTCTACAATGAGCAGTTCTTC. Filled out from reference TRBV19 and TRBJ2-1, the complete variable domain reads DGGITQSPKYLFRKEGQNVTLSCEQNLNHDAMYWYRQDPGQGLRLIYYSQIVNDFQKGDIAEGYSVSREKKESFPLTVTSAQKNPTAFYLCASSIGQDRFYNEQFFGPGTRLTVL.

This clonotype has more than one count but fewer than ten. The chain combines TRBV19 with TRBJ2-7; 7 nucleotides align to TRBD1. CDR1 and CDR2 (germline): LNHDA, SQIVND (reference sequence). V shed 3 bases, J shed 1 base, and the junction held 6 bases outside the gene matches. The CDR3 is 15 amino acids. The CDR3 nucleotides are TGTGCCAGTAGTATTACAGGGGCGCGGTCCTACGAGCAGTACTTC. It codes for CASSITGARSYEQYF.

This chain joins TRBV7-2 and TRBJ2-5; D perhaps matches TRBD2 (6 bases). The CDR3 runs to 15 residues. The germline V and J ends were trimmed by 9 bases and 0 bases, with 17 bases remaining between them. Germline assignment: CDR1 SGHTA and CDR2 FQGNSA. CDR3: CASTPSAGYQETQYF. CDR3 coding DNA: TGTGCCAGTACCCCCAGCGCGGGGTACCAAGAGACCCAGTACTTC.